Listed here are 7 T cell receptor beta chains from one sample, sequenced in a study of blood T cell repertoires in COVID-19. The assay was immunoSEQ multiplex PCR, and TCRdb's table has in-frame clones only and misses some. The table shows about 370,000 clones, with roughly 86% occurring only once. Sequencing was carried out using peripheral blood. All receptors come from a woman aged 25-40 years with COVID-19, enrolled during active disease.

This sequence joins TRBV10-2 and TRBJ1-6, with no clear D. Germline V gene lookup returns CDR1 WSHSY and CDR2 SAAADI. CDR3 length: 14 residues. Trimming removed 4 bases at V and 11 bases at J, with 15 bases between. The CDR3: CASSVPGGFAPLHF. The CDR3 nucleotides read TGCGCCAGCAGTGTGCCAGGAGGTTTTGCACCCCTCCACTTT.

This chain connects TRBV19 to TRBJ1-1; a possible D gene is TRBD1 (5 bases). Deletions cut 6 bases from V and 3 bases from J, with 11 bases between. The CDR3 has 13 residues. CDR1 and CDR2 from the germline V gene are LNHDA and SQIVND (reference sequence). The CDR3 DNA sequence: TGTGCCAGTAGCGTCGGAGGGGACACTGAAGCTTTCTTT. Translation gives CASSVGGDTEAFF. Full variable domain (missing parts from reference TRBV19 and TRBJ1-1): DGGITQSPKYLFRKEGQNVTLSCEQNLNHDAMYWYRQDPGQGLRLIYYSQIVNDFQKGDIAEGYSVSREKKESFPLTVTSAQKNPTAFYLCASSVGGDTEAFFGQGTRLTVV.

This clone has just a few counts. This rearrangement joins TRBV5-4 to TRBJ1-2, with 9 bases aligning to TRBD1. The V gene end was trimmed by 5 bases and the J gene end by 1 base; junction bases not matched to a gene: 9. The CDR3 contains 16 residues. In germline, CDR1 is SGHNT, CDR2 YYREEE (reference sequence). CDR3 bases: TGTGCCAGCAGTTCTCCGGGACAGGGCGGTAACTATGGCTACACCTTC. This gives the protein CASSSPGQGGNYGYTF. The entire variable domain, with the rest obtained from reference TRBV5-4 and TRBJ1-2, is as follows: ETGVTQSPTHLIKTRGQQVTLRCSSQSGHNTVSWYQQALGQGPQFIFQYYREEENGRGNFPPRFSGLQFPNYSSELNVNALELDDSALYLCASSSPGQGGNYGYTFGSGTRLTVV.

This chain uses TRBV12-3 or TRBV12-4 with TRBJ2-1; TRBD2 aligns across 9 bases. The CDR3 runs 11 residues. V lost 7 bases, J lost 10 bases, and 2 bases stayed unmatched. DNA for the CDR3: TGTGCCAGCATCGGGACTAGCGAGCAGTTCTTC. It specifies CASIGTSEQFF.

This clone was counted once. V usage is TRBV24-1 and J usage is TRBJ2-3, with 9 bases aligning to TRBD2. CDR3 length: 18 amino acids. Germline V lookup: CDR1 KGHDR, CDR2 SFDVKD. With V trimmed by 5 bases and J by 2 bases, 13 bases remained unmatched. CDR3 DNA sequence: TGTGCCACCAGTGCCCCCCGGGGGGCTAGCGGGGACACAGATACGCAGTATTTT. It yields the protein CATSAPRGASGDTDTQYF.

The V and J genes are TRBV5-1 and TRBJ1-1; D uncertain. The CDR3 consists of 15 residues. V was cut by 4 bases and J by 0 bases, with 13 bases left in between. From germline, CDR1 is SGHRS and CDR2 YFSETQ. CDR3 in DNA: TGCGCCAGCAGCCTATCGGGAGCCCTGAACACTGAAGCTTTCTTT. Protein sequence: CASSLSGALNTEAFF.

The rearrangement uses TRBV20-1 and TRBJ1-1; 9 nucleotides line up with TRBD1. V shed 3 bases and J 6 bases; nucleotides not matched to a gene: 5. Germline assignment: CDR1 DFQATT and CDR2 SNEGSKA (reference sequence). The length of the CDR3 is 13 residues. The CDR3 loop reads CSASRTGVSEAFF. CDR3 in DNA: TGCAGTGCTAGTCGGACAGGGGTTTCTGAAGCTTTCTTT.